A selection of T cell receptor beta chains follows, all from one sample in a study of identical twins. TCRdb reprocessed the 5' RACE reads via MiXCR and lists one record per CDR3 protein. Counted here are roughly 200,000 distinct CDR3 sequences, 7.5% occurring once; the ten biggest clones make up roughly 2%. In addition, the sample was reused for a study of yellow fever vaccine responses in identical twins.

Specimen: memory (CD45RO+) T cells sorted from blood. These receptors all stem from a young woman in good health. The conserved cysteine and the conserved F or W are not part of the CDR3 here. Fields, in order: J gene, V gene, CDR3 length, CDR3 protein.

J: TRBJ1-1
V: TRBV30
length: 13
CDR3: AWSAPYRGGTEAF

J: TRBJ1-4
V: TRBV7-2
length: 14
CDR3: ASSLVRGHVNEKLF

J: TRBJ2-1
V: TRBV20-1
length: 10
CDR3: SAWGAYNEQF

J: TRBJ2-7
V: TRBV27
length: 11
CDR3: ASQLSGGYEQY

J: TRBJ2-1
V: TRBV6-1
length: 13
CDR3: ASSELAGSYNEQF

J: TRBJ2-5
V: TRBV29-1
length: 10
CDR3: SVVRDTETQY

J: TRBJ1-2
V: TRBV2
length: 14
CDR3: ASSEADPLTGGGYT

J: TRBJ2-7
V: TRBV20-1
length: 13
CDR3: SASGLAGGSGEQY

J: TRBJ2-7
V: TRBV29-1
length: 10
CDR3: SVGDGDYEQY

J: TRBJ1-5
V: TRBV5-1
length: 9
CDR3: ASSLNQPQH

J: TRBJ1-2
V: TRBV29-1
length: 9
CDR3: SVEAAYGYT

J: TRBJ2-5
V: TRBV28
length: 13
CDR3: ASSSSGGGQETQY

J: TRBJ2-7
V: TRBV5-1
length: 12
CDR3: ASRWGGQSYEQY

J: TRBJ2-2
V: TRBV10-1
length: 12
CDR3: ASRERLSGGELF

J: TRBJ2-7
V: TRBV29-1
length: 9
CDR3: SVGWSYEQY

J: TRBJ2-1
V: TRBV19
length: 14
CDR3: ASSMVRGQGSDEQF

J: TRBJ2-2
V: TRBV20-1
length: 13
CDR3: CARDVTGVFGELF

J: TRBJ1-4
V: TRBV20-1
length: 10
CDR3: SASRDDEKLF